Presented here are 27 T cell receptor beta chains from one specimen sequenced in a study of T cell responses to AZD1222 COVID-19 vaccine. Data came from immunoSEQ multiplex PCR; TCRdb stores just in-frame clones and leaves some out. The sample has 98,000 or so clones, about 82% seen once. Here the sequenced sample was peripheral blood, taken on day 0 of AZD1222 vaccination. These receptors came from an adult in good health.

CDR3 amino acids: CASSPQTGDLNQPQHF. The CDR3 DNA sequence: TGTGCCAGCAGTCCCCAAACGGGGGACCTCAATCAGCCCCAGCATTTT. The rearrangement joins TRBV2 to TRBJ1-5; D is possibly TRBD1 (5 bases). Per germline, CDR1 SNHLY and CDR2 FYNNEI. The CDR3 covers 16 residues. V shed 5 bases and J shed 3 bases, with 17 bases lying between them.

The gene calls are TRBV4-1 and TRBJ1-5; 7 bases line up with TRBD1. Germline V gives CDR1 MGHRA, CDR2 YSYEKL. There are 15 residues in the CDR3. J gave up 6 bases and V 1 base, and 6 bases lay outside the gene matches. CDR3 nucleotide sequence: TGCGCCAGCAGCCAAGCTGAGGGGGCGGGTCAGCCCCAGCATTTT. Protein: CASSQAEGAGQPQHF.

The chain employs TRBV7-2 and TRBJ2-3; TRBD2 agrees at 8 bases. V was pared by 3 bases and J by 4 bases, with 0 bases of the junction left unmatched. The germline CDR1 and CDR2 sequences are SGHTA and FQGNSA. This CDR3 is 13 amino acids long. The DNA of the CDR3 is TGTGCCAGCAGCTTCGGGGGGGCAGATACGCAGTATTTT. It codes for CASSFGGADTQYF.

The rearrangement uses TRBV6-5 and TRBJ2-5; 10 bases align to TRBD2. The CDR3 has 13 residues. Per germline, CDR1 MNHEY and CDR2 SVGAGI. V dropped 6 bases and J dropped 4; count of bases not matched to a gene: 2. DNA of the CDR3: TGTGCCAGCAGACCTAGCGGGGGAGAGACCCAGTACTTC. Translating gives CASRPSGGETQYF.

The rearrangement uses TRBV18 and TRBJ2-3, with 10 bases identical to TRBD2. The germline CDR1 and CDR2 sequences are KGHSH and LQKENI. Germline trimming cut 3 bases from V and 4 bases from J; bases unmatched to any gene: 4. This CDR3 contains 15 residues. CDR3 sequence reads: CASSPPLAGSDTQYF. In DNA, the CDR3 is TGTGCCAGCTCACCTCCACTAGCGGGGTCAGATACGCAGTATTTT. The whole variable domain, remainder taken from reference TRBV18 and TRBJ2-3, is NAGVMQNPRHLVRRRGQEARLRCSPMKGHSHVYWYRQLPEEGLKFMVYLQKENIIDESGMPKERFSAEFPKEGPSILRIQQVVRGDSAAYFCASSPPLAGSDTQYFGPGTRLTVL.

This clone came up a few times. This chain connects TRBV4-2 to TRBJ2-1; D might be TRBD1 (6 bases). This CDR3 has 15 amino acids. V lost 4 bases to trimming and J lost 0 bases, with 10 bases between them. Germline CDR1 LGHNA, CDR2 YNFKEQ. The CDR3: CASSPDRTSYNEQFF. CDR3 in DNA: TGTGCCAGCAGCCCCGACAGGACCTCCTACAATGAGCAGTTCTTC.

CDR3 in DNA: TGTGCTAGTGGTTTGGGGGGCGGGGAGCTGTTTTTT. Encoded protein: CASGLGGGELFF. The V and J genes are TRBV12-5 and TRBJ2-2, with D unclear. The ends were cut back, 1 base at V and 7 bases at J, with 4 bases in the middle. This CDR3 is built from 12 residues. CDR1 is LGHNT and CDR2 is FRNRAP in the germline V gene.

The chain's CDR3 is CASSSGGLYGYTF. DNA of the CDR3: TGTGCCAGCAGCTCCGGAGGCCTCTATGGCTACACCTTC. J is TRBJ1-2 and V is TRBV5-4; D gene unclear. Germline CDR1 SGHNT, CDR2 YYREEE (reference sequence). The CDR3 is 13 amino acids. V was pared by 3 bases and J by 4 bases, with 10 bases between.

The CDR3 DNA is TGTGCCAGCAGCCCAGCAGTGTGGGGCGATCAGCCCCAGCATTTT. Translation gives CASSPAVWGDQPQHF. This sequence joins TRBV7-2 and TRBJ1-5; D may be TRBD1 (5 bases). The V and J ends lost 5 bases and 5 bases respectively, with 16 bases between them. The CDR3 consists of 15 residues. CDR1 and CDR2 from the germline V gene are SGHTA and FQGNSA. The complete variable domain, with remaining parts taken from reference TRBV7-2 and TRBJ1-5, reads GAGVSQSPSNKVTEKGKDVELRCDPISGHTALYWYRQSLGQGLEFLIYFQGNSAPDKSGLPSDRFSAERTGGSVSTLTIQRTQQEDSAVYLCASSPAVWGDQPQHFGDGTRLSIL.

V is TRBV7-8 and J is TRBJ1-1; D uncertain. This CDR3 spans 15 amino acids. Trimming took off 1 base at V and 4 bases at J, with 13 bases between the two ends. Germline V gene data show CDR1 as SGHVS and CDR2 as FQNEAQ. The DNA for the CDR3 is TGTGCCAGCAGCTTAGATAGCGGAGGGAGCACTGAAGCTTTCTTT. This codes for CASSLDSGGSTEAFF.

V gene TRBV7-2 combines with J gene TRBJ1-2; TRBD1 might be the D (5 bases). The CDR3 is made up of 14 amino acids. V lost 5 bases to trimming and J lost 8 bases, with 18 bases between them. Germline loops: CDR1 SGHTA, CDR2 FQGNSA. CDR3 in DNA: TGTGCCAGCAGCCTCGACGGCAGGGTGGGAGGCTACACCTTC. This translates into CASSLDGRVGGYTF. Drawing the rest from reference TRBV7-2 and TRBJ1-2, the complete variable domain is GAGVSQSPSNKVTEKGKDVELRCDPISGHTALYWYRQSLGQGLEFLIYFQGNSAPDKSGLPSDRFSAERTGGSVSTLTIQRTQQEDSAVYLCASSLDGRVGGYTFGSGTRLTVV.

The chain carries TRBV28 and TRBJ2-1; weak D call: TRBD2 (5 bases). Germline lookup yields CDR1 MDHEN and CDR2 SYDVKM. This CDR3 region has 14 residues. The V end was cut by 6 bases, the J end by 7 bases, with 16 bases between. The CDR3 here is CASSNRGSDNEQFF. The CDR3 bases are TGTGCCAGCAGCAACCGTGGGAGCGATAATGAGCAGTTCTTC.

The CDR3 protein is CASSQDHGGYTGELFF. The CDR3 DNA sequence: TGCGCCAGCAGCCAAGATCATGGGGGGTACACCGGGGAGCTGTTTTTT. V usage is TRBV4-3 and J usage is TRBJ2-2; perhaps TRBD2 as D (6 bases). Deletions cut 0 bases from V and 3 bases from J, with 11 bases between. This CDR3 is built from 16 residues. The germline CDR1 and CDR2 sequences are LGHNA and YSLEER.

The V call is TRBV19, the J call TRBJ1-6, with 8 positions matching TRBD1. Germline V gives CDR1 LNHDA, CDR2 SQIVND (reference sequence). This CDR3 spans 15 amino acids. Unmatched junction bases numbered 8, after V lost 7 bases and J lost 6 bases. CDR3 sequence reads: CASKQGVISNSPLHF. CDR3 in DNA: TGTGCCAGTAAACAGGGGGTGATAAGTAATTCACCCCTCCACTTT.

The rearrangement uses TRBV9 and TRBJ1-1, with a weak D call TRBD1 (5 bases). In germline, CDR1 is SGDLS, CDR2 YYNGEE. Trimming took 3 bases from V and 7 from J, leaving 10 bases between them. This CDR3 comprises 12 residues. Here the CDR3 reads CASSAWGGEAFF. The CDR3 region has the DNA TGTGCCAGCAGCGCCTGGGGGGGTGAAGCTTTCTTT.

The rearrangement uses TRBV11-3 and TRBJ1-1, with D maybe TRBD1 (6 bases). This CDR3 comprises 13 residues. Germline CDR1 reads SGHNT; CDR2 reads YENEEA. Trimming took 0 bases from V and 12 from J, leaving 14 bases between them. CDR3 DNA: TGTGCCAGCAGCTTAGATCGAGGGGGGTCAACTTTCTTT. Translated, it gives CASSLDRGGSTFF.

The chain links TRBV20-1 to TRBJ1-2, with unresolved D. Trimming cost V 3 bases and J 3 bases, with 2 bases left between them. The CDR3 is made up of 10 amino acids. CDR1 is DFQATT, CDR2 SNEGSKA, per germline (reference sequence). The CDR3, as DNA: TGCAGTGCTAGTCACTATGGCTACACCTTC. It specifies CSASHYGYTF.

Only one count was recorded for this clone. V gene TRBV9 combines with J gene TRBJ1-2; 8 bases line up with TRBD1. CDR1 and CDR2 from the germline V gene are SGDLS and YYNGEE. Losses at the gene ends were 2 bases for V and 4 bases for J; bases not matched to a gene: 13. CDR3 size: 17 residues. In nucleotides, the CDR3 is TGTGCCAGCAGCGTCACCACACAGGGGGTCAAGCGCTATGGCTACACCTTC. Translated, it gives CASSVTTQGVKRYGYTF.

J is TRBJ2-3 and V is TRBV7-2; TRBD1 aligns across 8 bases. This CDR3 region has 17 residues. Trimming at V came to 5 bases and at J to 3 bases, leaving 13 bases not matched to a gene. Germline V CDR1 and CDR2: SGHTA, FQGNSA. The DNA of the CDR3 is TGTGCCAGCAGCATCGACTCGAGGACAGGGAGAACAGATACGCAGTATTTT. Amino acids: CASSIDSRTGRTDTQYF.

The rearrangement links TRBV27 to TRBJ2-1; D perhaps matches TRBD1 (5 bases). Trimming stripped 7 bases from V and 8 bases from J, with 21 bases between. The germline CDR1 and CDR2 sequences are MNHEY and SMNVEV (reference sequence). This CDR3 comprises 15 residues. CDR3 in DNA: TGTGCCAGCAACGTTGGCCTCACAGGTTTTCATGAGCAGTTCTTC. It specifies CASNVGLTGFHEQFF.

The J gene is TRBJ1-1, the V gene TRBV6-2 or TRBV6-3, with TRBD1 matching over 10 bases. This CDR3 has 16 residues. Per germline, CDR1 MNHEY and CDR2 SVGEGT. The junction had 11 bases not matched to a gene; V was cut back by 5 bases and J by 5 bases. In DNA, the CDR3 is TGTGCCAGCAGTCGGGCCGGGACAGGGGACGGTACTGAAGCTTTCTTT. Amino acids: CASSRAGTGDGTEAFF.

V and J are TRBV27 and TRBJ1-6, with D hard to call. V was trimmed by 2 bases and J by 14 bases, leaving 13 bases between them. The CDR3 is made up of 13 amino acids. CDR1 is MNHEY, CDR2 SMNVEV, per germline (reference sequence). CDR3 protein: CASSLVDSKSLHF. DNA for the CDR3: TGTGCCAGCAGTTTAGTGGACTCCAAATCCCTCCACTTT.

This sequence joins TRBV6-4 and TRBJ2-1; 14 positions agree with TRBD2. The germline V gene has CDR1 MRHNA and CDR2 SNTAGT. Germline trimming cut 6 bases from V and 8 bases from J; bases unmatched to any gene: 6. The CDR3 covers 15 residues. CDR3 nucleotide sequence: TGTGCCAGCAGCCCGACTAGCGGGGGGGCAGATGAGCAGTTCTTC. Amino acid sequence: CASSPTSGGADEQFF.

The V call is TRBV2, the J call TRBJ2-2; D possibly corresponds to TRBD1 (6 bases). V lost 3 bases, J lost 1 base, and 12 bases lay in between. CDR1 and CDR2 from the germline V gene are SNHLY and FYNNEI. The CDR3 runs to 16 residues. The CDR3 region has the DNA TGTGCCAGCAGTGACCAGGGGCTACGGAACACCGGGGAGCTGTTTTTT. It translates to CASSDQGLRNTGELFF. The full variable domain, in which reference TRBV2 and TRBJ2-2 provide the parts outside the CDR3, is EPEVTQTPSHQVTQMGQEVILRCVPISNHLYFYWYRQILGQKVEFLVSFYNNEISEKSEIFDDQFSVERPDGSNFTLKIRSTKLEDSAMYFCASSDQGLRNTGELFFGEGSRLTVL.

This clone was observed a single time. V gene TRBV6-5 combines with J gene TRBJ1-1; D not certain. Germline loops: CDR1 MNHEY, CDR2 SVGAGI. The CDR3 consists of 13 residues. V lost 2 bases to trimming and J lost 4 bases, with 8 bases between them. CDR3 amino acids: CASSYAVPTEAFF. CDR3 in DNA: TGTGCCAGCAGTTACGCGGTACCCACTGAAGCTTTCTTT.

The chain links TRBV6-5 to TRBJ1-1, with 8 bases lining up with TRBD1. V was clipped by 6 bases and J by 5 bases; unmatched bases: 8. The CDR3 spans 14 residues. CDR1 is MNHEY and CDR2 is SVGAGI in the germline V gene. CDR3 region: CASSLTGVGTEAFF. The DNA of the CDR3 is TGTGCCAGCAGCCTGACAGGGGTAGGGACTGAAGCTTTCTTT.

V and J are TRBV11-2 and TRBJ2-7, with no clear D. Germline CDR1 is SGHAT and CDR2 is FQNNGV. This CDR3 is 13 amino acids long. Trimming cost V 4 bases and J 6 bases, with 13 bases left between them. The CDR3 sequence: CASSSQDLTEQYF. In DNA form, the CDR3 reads TGTGCCAGCAGCTCTCAGGACCTTACCGAGCAGTACTTC.